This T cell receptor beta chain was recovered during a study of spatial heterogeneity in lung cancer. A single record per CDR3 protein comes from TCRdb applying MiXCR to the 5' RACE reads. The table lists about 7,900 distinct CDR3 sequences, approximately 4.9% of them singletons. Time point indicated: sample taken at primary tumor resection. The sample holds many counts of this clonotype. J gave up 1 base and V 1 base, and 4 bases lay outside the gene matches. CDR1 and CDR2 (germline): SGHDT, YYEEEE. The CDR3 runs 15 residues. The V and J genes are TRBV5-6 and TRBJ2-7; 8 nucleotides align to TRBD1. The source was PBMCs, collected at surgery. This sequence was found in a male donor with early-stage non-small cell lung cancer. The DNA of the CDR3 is TGTGCCAGCAGCTTGCTGGACAGGGATTCCTACGAGCAGTACTTC. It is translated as CASSLLDRDSYEQYF.